This T cell receptor beta chain stems from a study of T cells in Graves' hyperthyroidism and ophthalmopathy (dated by TCRdb to about 2019). Study-wide context: Peripheral blood was sampled at the time of initial diagnosis, prior to any treatment. An independent validation cohort of under 20 hyperthyroidism patients and 17 patients who later progressed to ophthalmopathy tested prospective prediction of ophthalmopathy. In more than 5 Graves' hyperthyroidism patients, the study also compared T-cell repertoires from thyroid tissue with T-cell repertoires from blood. For training and testing, the 100 or so patients in the discovery cohort were randomly divided in a 7:3 ratio. TCR Vbeta CDR3 sequencing of some 140 peripheral blood samples (roughly 43 ophthalmopathy, 75 to 80 hyperthyroidism and roughly 17 progressor patients) is reported in the paper. To identify TCR V-J signatures that set the groups apart, the researchers used a discovery cohort of roughly 100 patients, made up of around 40 with Graves' ophthalmopathy and some 55 with stable Graves' hyperthyroidism. After blood sampling, hyperthyroidism patients were treated with methimazole at a starting dose of 30 mg daily, and ophthalmopathy patients were treated with high-dose intravenous methylprednisolone. The paper's findings and limits, for the study overall: Most expanded thyroid clonotypes (frequency above 0.001) were also found in blood, which suggests that blood repertoires may mirror thyroid immune responses. During validation, the model predicted progression to ophthalmopathy a median of about 6.3 months ahead of onset, with around 70% sensitivity and more than 72% specificity. A 13 V-J signature model separated ophthalmopathy from stable hyperthyroidism, with over 85% sensitivity and about 81% specificity in cross-validation and 80%/75% in testing. Sample size was not statistically predetermined, and investigators were not blinded to group allocation.

The TCR beta CDR3 regions were amplified from RNA transcripts. For the first round of RT-PCR on the TCR CDR3, the HTBI primer set was used together with the Qiagen OneStep RT-PCR kit. Libraries were constructed in a second round of multiplex PCR, after which size selection and purification were carried out. The libraries were sequenced on an Illumina HiSeq2000 using paired-end 100 bp reads. As for the original processing: Raw data were processed with SOAPnuke, discarding reads with adapters, uncalled bases, mean Phred below 15, or no exact constant-primer or identifier match. COPE v1.2.5 was used to merge high-quality paired reads, and clonotypes were defined as unique nucleotide sequences. Clonotypes were aligned to IMGT TRBV, TRBD and TRBJ reference segments using MiTCR v1.1. Only V-J combinations with frequency above 0.0001, covering 99% to 99.2% of repertoires, were analysed. The TCS score was defined as F50 (clonal expansion) divided by E x V (chaos), with BLOSUM62-based TCRdist calculated between CDR3 peptides within each V-J. Welch's t-statistics and random forest reduced fewer than 550 V-J features to 13, which were used in a naive Bayes classifier (R e1071). TCRdb took the public reads, trimmed them with fastp at Q25, ran MiXCR for clone calling and kept in-frame beta chains. When rows share a CDR3 protein, they turn into one entry using the most common DNA and genes. What appears here as the V and J calls and clone size reflects TCRdb's work, not the paper's. This sample is represented by nearly 600,000 distinct CDR3 sequences; 14% of them were singletons. The ten biggest clones cover less than 9% of the sample.

From V the trimming removes 5 bases and from J it removes 6 bases, while the gene matches leave 8 bases of the junction unaccounted for. From a lookup of the germline V gene, CDR1 and CDR2 are SGHTA and FQGTGA. Its CDR3 holds 14 amino acids, cysteine through phenylalanine. Only the CDR3 portion is preserved as DNA: 42 bases, with reading frame beginning at the first base. With regard to this clonotype: What antigen it recognizes has not been identified. No base quality information exists; no much larger clone differs at one position.

Moderately to severely active disease, a Clinical Activity Score of at least 3, a NOSPECS grade of at least 4, and a duration under 3 months were present in ophthalmopathy patients. The study excluded patients with uncontrolled infections, other autoimmune diseases, pregnancy or lactation. Diagnoses were based on clinical symptoms, serum thyroxine and TRAb, thyroid ultrasound and orbital computed tomography. PBMCs were isolated from about 9.2 ml of fresh peripheral blood by Ficoll-Paque density gradient centrifugation. Total RNA was extracted with Trizol reagent, and quality was checked on an Agilent 2100 Bioanalyzer.

The chain is encoded by TRBV7-3 joined to TRBJ2-7; 9 junctional bases match TRBD1. Material for sequencing was blood. The sequence was obtained from a woman between 18 and 29 years old with Graves' ophthalmopathy. The CDR3 here reads CASSLTGTGTEQYF. At the DNA level, the sequence is TGTGCCAGCAGCCTCACCGGGACAGGGACCGAGCAGTACTTC.